These 31 T cell receptor beta chains share one sample of origin, sequenced in a study of T cells after yellow fever vaccination. TCRdb used MiXCR to reprocess the 5' RACE reads, holding one entry per CDR3 protein. There are 500,000 to 650,000 distinct CDR3 sequences in the sample; approximately 12% occur only once, and about an eighth lies in the top ten. Here the sequenced sample was PBMCs, taken on the day of the yellow fever booster vaccination. The receptor set was obtained from a man aged 30 to 39 who received the YFV17D yellow fever vaccine.

V and J are TRBV3-1 and TRBJ1-2, with D perhaps TRBD1 (6 bases). Germline CDR1 LGHDT, CDR2 YNNKEL (reference sequence). CDR3 length: 16 amino acids. Trimming removed 3 bases at V and 3 bases at J, with 17 bases between. In nucleotides, the CDR3 is TGTGCCAGCAGCCACCGGGGGCAGGGCGGTCACTATGGCTACACCTTC. Translation gives CASSHRGQGGHYGYTF.

The chain employs TRBV12-3 or TRBV12-4 and TRBJ2-1; 8 nucleotides align to TRBD2. This CDR3 has 15 residues. V trimming: 6 bases; J trimming: 9 bases; junction bases outside the gene matches: 13. CDR3 nucleotide sequence: TGTGCCAGCAGCATTACTCGCGGACTAGCAGGTGAGCAGTTCTTC. Translating gives CASSITRGLAGEQFF.

This clonotype came up a few times. This chain joins TRBV5-5 and TRBJ1-5; no firm D call. CDR1 is SGHKS, CDR2 YYEKEE, per germline (reference sequence). V was clipped by 0 bases and J by 1 base, with 8 bases between them. The CDR3 consists of 15 residues. The CDR3 protein is CASSLGVISNQPQHF. The CDR3 DNA sequence: TGTGCCAGCAGCTTGGGGGTTATCAGCAATCAGCCCCAGCATTTT.

Ten or more counts support this clonotype. The gene calls are TRBV30 and TRBJ2-3; TRBD1 aligns across 11 bases. This CDR3 has 15 amino acids. The V gene end was trimmed by 5 bases and the J gene end by 5 bases; junction bases not matched to a gene: 9. Per germline, CDR1 GTSNPN and CDR2 SVGIG (reference sequence). The CDR3: CAWDASGTGGDTQYF. The CDR3 nucleotides are TGTGCCTGGGACGCTTCCGGGACAGGGGGAGATACGCAGTATTTT.

This clonotype was detected a few times. V and J are TRBV20-1 and TRBJ1-3; D call uncertain. Germline lookup yields CDR1 DFQATT and CDR2 SNEGSKA (reference sequence). The CDR3 sequence is 12 residues long. The V end was cut by 1 base, the J end by 4 bases, with 5 bases between. The CDR3 sequence is CSARGAGNTIYF. CDR3 nucleotide sequence: TGCAGTGCTAGAGGAGCGGGAAACACCATATATTTT.

This clonotype was counted a few times. This chain connects TRBV20-1 to TRBJ2-3; D remains ambiguous. Trimming stripped 7 bases from V and 4 bases from J, with 12 bases between. This CDR3 has 12 amino acids. Germline V gene sequence: CDR1 DFQATT, CDR2 SNEGSKA (reference sequence). The CDR3 coding sequence is TGCAGTGTCACTGGGCCCCCAGATACGCAGTATTTT. Protein: CSVTGPPDTQYF.

The chain links TRBV20-1 to TRBJ2-1; D gene uncertain. Looked up from germline, CDR1 is DFQATT and CDR2 is SNEGSKA (reference sequence). This CDR3 is 14 amino acids long. V lost 1 base and J 3 bases, leaving 10 bases between the germline ends. The CDR3 spells CSARGSTSYNEQFF. The CDR3 nucleotides read TGCAGTGCTAGAGGTAGCACCAGCTACAATGAGCAGTTCTTC.

This clonotype was found a few times. V gene TRBV20-1 combines with J gene TRBJ2-7, with D perhaps matching TRBD2 (6 bases). V dropped 4 bases and J dropped 1 base, with 17 bases sitting between them. The CDR3 contains 15 residues. CDR1 DFQATT and CDR2 SNEGSKA come from the germline V gene (reference sequence). CDR3 in amino acids: CSANSPGDSSYEQYF. CDR3 sequence (DNA): TGCAGTGCTAACTCCCCCGGGGACTCTTCCTACGAGCAGTACTTC.

The rearrangement joins TRBV7-8 to TRBJ2-2; 10 positions match TRBD1. V gave up 9 bases and J gave up 4 bases; unmatched junction bases: 11. CDR3 length: 16 amino acids. Germline lookup yields CDR1 SGHVS and CDR2 FQNEAQ. CDR3 bases: TGTGCCAGTACCTTCACTAGGACAGGGGGCACCGGGGAGCTGTTTTTT. Its protein product is CASTFTRTGGTGELFF.

This chain joins TRBV2 and TRBJ2-7, with D possibly matching TRBD2 (5 bases). Trimming took 7 bases from V and 6 from J, leaving 16 bases between them. The CDR3 spans 13 residues. The germline V gene has CDR1 SNHLY and CDR2 FYNNEI. CDR3 bases: TGTGCCAGCAAGCCCGGGATCGGAGGCGAGCAGTACTTC. Protein: CASKPGIGGEQYF.

This chain joins TRBV29-1 and TRBJ2-7; D may be TRBD2 (5 bases). V was pared by 6 bases and J by 3 bases, with 6 bases between. Germline CDR1 and CDR2: SQVTM and ANQGSEA. This CDR3 spans 10 amino acids. The DNA for the CDR3 is TGCAGCGTCGACTACTACGAGCAGTACTTC. As protein: CSVDYYEQYF.

CDR3 DNA: TGCAGCGTTGTTGCGGGAGGGCCGGGTGAGCAGTTCTTC. As protein: CSVVAGGPGEQFF. This rearrangement joins TRBV29-1 to TRBJ2-1, with TRBD2 identical over 9 bases. This CDR3 has 13 residues. CDR1 and CDR2 from the germline V gene are SQVTM and ANQGSEA. V was pared by 4 bases and J by 9 bases, with 7 bases of the junction left unmatched.

This clonotype has just one count. This chain links TRBV11-2 with TRBJ2-7, with D possibly matching TRBD1 (6 bases). Germline CDR1 SGHAT, CDR2 FQNNGV. The CDR3 runs to 18 residues. V was trimmed by 6 bases and J by 7 bases, leaving 31 bases between them. CDR3 loop: CASSLDEQGPAFGLEQYF. CDR3 coding DNA: TGTGCCAGCAGTCTAGATGAACAGGGACCGGCCTTTGGTTTGGAGCAGTACTTC.

This clonotype was seen a few times. The chain joins TRBV6-6 to TRBJ2-7; the D is unclear. This CDR3 is 13 amino acids long. Trimming left V 2 bases short and J 6 bases short, with 11 bases between. Germline V lookup: CDR1 MNHNY, CDR2 SVGAGI (reference sequence). DNA of the CDR3: TGTGCCAGCAGTTACCACGAAGGCCTCGAGCAGTACTTC. This translates into CASSYHEGLEQYF.

This clonotype was found a few times. The V and J genes are TRBV7-9 and TRBJ2-1, with D perhaps TRBD2 (5 bases). The CDR3 loop spans 15 amino acids. Germline V lookup: CDR1 SEHNR, CDR2 FQNEAQ (reference sequence). Trimming stripped 7 bases from V and 3 bases from J, with 16 bases between. CDR3 residues: CASTPSPDLYNEQFF. CDR3 in DNA: TGTGCCAGCACGCCTAGCCCAGACCTCTACAATGAGCAGTTCTTC.

Only a few counts were recorded for this clonotype. The rearrangement uses TRBV20-1 and TRBJ2-1, with 8 bases that match TRBD2. CDR1 and CDR2 (germline): DFQATT, SNEGSKA (reference sequence). Trimming removed 2 bases from V and 4 bases from J; junction bases left unmatched: 10. This CDR3 has 16 amino acids. CDR3 region: CSARSASAGAYNEQFF. In DNA, the CDR3 is TGCAGTGCTAGATCGGCTTCAGCGGGGGCTTACAATGAGCAGTTCTTC.

This clonotype was counted only a few times. The chain uses TRBV4-3 and TRBJ2-5; 16 nucleotides agree with TRBD2. J was trimmed by 5 bases and V by 2 bases; bases with no gene match: 5. Per the germline V gene, CDR1 is LGHNA and CDR2 is YSLEER. The CDR3 sequence is 17 residues long. CDR3 amino acids: CASSQHLGLAGGETQYF. The CDR3 nucleotides are TGCGCCAGCAGCCAACACTTGGGACTAGCGGGGGGGGAGACCCAGTACTTC.

The V gene is TRBV7-9, the J gene TRBJ2-1, with D possibly matching TRBD2 (6 bases). The CDR3 loop spans 12 amino acids. Trimming cost V 5 bases and J 8 bases, with 10 bases left between them. Germline assignment: CDR1 SEHNR and CDR2 FQNEAQ (reference sequence). CDR3 region: CASSRWGDEQFF. The CDR3 bases are TGTGCCAGCAGCAGATGGGGGGATGAGCAGTTCTTC. Using reference TRBV7-9 and TRBJ2-1 for the parts outside the CDR3, the full variable domain is DTGVSQNPRHKITKRGQNVTFRCDPISEHNRLYWYRQTLGQGPEFLTYFQNEAQLEKSRLLSDRFSAERPKGSFSTLEIQRTEQGDSAMYLCASSRWGDEQFFGPGTRLTVL.

This rearrangement joins TRBV18 to TRBJ2-7; either TRBD1 or TRBD2 may fit D (5 bases each). The CDR3 is made up of 14 amino acids. Per germline, CDR1 KGHSH and CDR2 LQKENI. With 6 bases removed from V and 3 bases from J, the gap between germline ends came to 15 bases. The DNA for the CDR3 is TGTGCCAGCTCCCAGGGTGAGGGCGGCTACGAGCAGTACTTC. Its translation: CASSQGEGGYEQYF.

J is TRBJ1-5 and V is TRBV28; a possible D gene is TRBD1 (5 bases). The germline V gene has CDR1 MDHEN and CDR2 SYDVKM. With 6 bases removed from V and 1 base from J, the gap between germline ends came to 10 bases. The CDR3 loop spans 14 amino acids. The DNA for the CDR3 is TGTGCCAGCAGCTTCAGGGCCAGCAATCAGCCCCAGCATTTT. It encodes CASSFRASNQPQHF. Together with reference TRBV28 and TRBJ1-5, the CDR3 gives the full variable domain: DVKVTQSSRYLVKRTGEKVFLECVQDMDHENMFWYRQDPGLGLRLIYFSYDVKMKEKGDIPEGYSVSREKKERFSLILESASTNQTSMYLCASSFRASNQPQHFGDGTRLSIL.

The chain links TRBV29-1 to TRBJ2-1, with 8 bases matching TRBD2. The V and J ends lost 7 bases and 5 bases, in that order; junction bases with no gene match: 13. Germline values: CDR1 SQVTM, CDR2 ANQGSEA. There are 15 residues in the CDR3. CDR3 DNA sequence: TGCAGCGGCTTTAGGGGGACTAGGGGGGACAATGAGCAGTTCTTC. Translating it yields CSGFRGTRGDNEQFF.

This clonotype has only a few counts. The chain has TRBV7-2 and TRBJ2-3; D is ambiguous. CDR3 length: 14 residues. From germline, CDR1 is SGHTA and CDR2 FQGNSA. V was cut by 4 bases and J by 0 bases, with 8 bases left in between. The CDR3 spells CASSSVGSTDTQYF. CDR3 DNA sequence: TGTGCCAGCAGCTCTGTGGGCAGCACAGATACGCAGTATTTT.

This clonotype was counted ten times or more. Here the CDR3 reads CSASGGSDTQYF. The DNA for the CDR3 is TGCAGTGCTAGCGGAGGTTCAGATACGCAGTATTTT. The V call is TRBV20-1, the J call TRBJ2-3, with D perhaps TRBD2 (5 bases). Trimming shortened V by 3 bases and J by 4 bases, and 8 bases separated the two germline ends. The CDR3 consists of 12 residues. Germline CDR1 reads DFQATT; CDR2 reads SNEGSKA (reference sequence).

This clonotype has a handful of counts. The rearrangement uses TRBV10-3 and TRBJ1-1; possible D gene TRBD1, 5 bases. Trimming removed 7 bases at V and 1 base at J, with 13 bases between. CDR1 ENHRY and CDR2 SYGVKD come from the germline V gene. The CDR3 is 14 amino acids. CDR3 sequence: CAIKWDEGNTEAFF. The CDR3 DNA reads as TGTGCCATCAAGTGGGACGAGGGGAACACTGAAGCTTTCTTT.

V is TRBV30 and J is TRBJ2-7; D call uncertain. In germline, CDR1 is GTSNPN, CDR2 SVGIG (reference sequence). Trimming took 0 bases from V and 4 from J, leaving 4 bases between them. The CDR3 totals 11 residues. The chain's CDR3 is CAWSVQYEQYF. CDR3 DNA sequence: TGTGCCTGGAGTGTACAGTACGAGCAGTACTTC.

The gene calls are TRBV6-5 and TRBJ2-2, with TRBD1 matching 9 bases. The CDR3 has 15 amino acids. Germline CDR1 MNHEY, CDR2 SVGAGI. With 5 bases clipped from V and 7 bases from J, the junction kept 8 bases outside the gene matches. The CDR3: CASSPSGTGYGELFF. For the CDR3, the DNA is TGTGCCAGCAGTCCGTCCGGGACAGGGTACGGGGAGCTGTTTTTT.

This clonotype occurred a few times. The chain employs TRBV18 and TRBJ1-2; D is ambiguous. Trimming took off 1 base at V and 6 bases at J, with 6 bases between the two ends. The CDR3 spans 12 residues. The V gene's germline CDR1 is KGHSH and CDR2 LQKENI. CDR3 amino acids: CASSPQADGYTF. CDR3 coding DNA: TGTGCCAGCTCACCACAGGCAGATGGCTACACCTTC.

This clonotype was seen more than once but under ten times. The V and J genes are TRBV11-2 and TRBJ1-2, with unresolved D. CDR1 and CDR2 (germline): SGHAT, FQNNGV. The ends were cut back, 5 bases at V and 0 bases at J, with 4 bases in the middle. This CDR3 is 12 amino acids long. CDR3 DNA: TGTGCCAGCAGCCGAGCTAACTATGGCTACACCTTC. Translated, it gives CASSRANYGYTF.

This clonotype was recorded a few times. The CDR3: CASSLGRPGGYTF. CDR3 nucleotides: TGTGCCAGCAGTCTCGGGAGACCTGGGGGCTACACCTTC. The genes are TRBV12-3 or TRBV12-4 and TRBJ1-2; D not resolved. CDR3 length: 13 amino acids. Trimming removed 5 bases at V and 8 bases at J, with 15 bases between.

This clonotype has just a few counts. The chain carries TRBV3-1 and TRBJ1-2; D gene unclear. V was pared by 2 bases and J by 8 bases, with 12 bases between. Per the germline V gene, CDR1 is LGHDT and CDR2 is YNNKEL (reference sequence). The CDR3 runs 13 residues. CDR3 sequence (DNA): TGTGCCAGCAGCCAAATATCAGGTTACGGCTACACCTTC. As protein: CASSQISGYGYTF.

The CDR3 bases are TGTGCCACCAGTGATCCAACTTCGAGCTCCTACAATGAGCAGTTCTTC. Its protein is CATSDPTSSSYNEQFF. The rearrangement links TRBV24-1 to TRBJ2-1; D remains unclear. V gave up 3 bases and J gave up 0 bases, with 11 bases separating them. This CDR3 region has 16 residues. CDR1 is KGHDR, CDR2 SFDVKD, per germline.